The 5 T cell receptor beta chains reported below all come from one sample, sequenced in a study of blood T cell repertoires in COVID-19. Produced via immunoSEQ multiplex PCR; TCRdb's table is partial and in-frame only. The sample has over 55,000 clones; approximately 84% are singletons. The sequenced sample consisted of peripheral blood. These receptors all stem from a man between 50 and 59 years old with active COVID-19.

The CDR3 nucleotides read TGTGCCAGTAGTGAGGGACAGACTACTGAAGCTTTCTTT. Protein sequence: CASSEGQTTEAFF. The chain has TRBV19 and TRBJ1-1; 7 bases agree with TRBD1. The germline V gene encodes CDR1 LNHDA and CDR2 SQIVND (reference sequence). The CDR3 consists of 13 residues. The junction had 5 bases not matched to a gene; V was cut back by 5 bases and J by 5 bases.

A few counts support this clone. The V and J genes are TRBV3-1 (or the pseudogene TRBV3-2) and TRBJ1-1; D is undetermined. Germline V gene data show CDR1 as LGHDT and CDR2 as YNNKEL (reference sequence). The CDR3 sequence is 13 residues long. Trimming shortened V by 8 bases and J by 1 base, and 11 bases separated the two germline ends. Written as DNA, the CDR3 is TGTGCCAGCGGACTTCTCGAGAACACTGAAGCTTTCTTT. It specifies CASGLLENTEAFF.

The CDR3 coding sequence is TGTGCCAGCAGTCCGGTCGGGGGAAACAATGAGCAGTTCTTC. It codes for CASSPVGGNNEQFF. The rearrangement uses TRBV27 and TRBJ2-1; maybe TRBD2 (6 bases). Germline loops: CDR1 MNHEY, CDR2 SMNVEV (reference sequence). This CDR3 has 14 amino acids. V was clipped by 5 bases and J by 5 bases, with 13 bases between them.

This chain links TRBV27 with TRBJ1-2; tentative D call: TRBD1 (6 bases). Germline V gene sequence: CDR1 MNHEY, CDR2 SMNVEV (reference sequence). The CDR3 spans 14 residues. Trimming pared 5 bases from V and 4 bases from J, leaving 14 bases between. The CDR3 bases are TGTGCCAGCAGTCCCACAGGGTTGGTCTATGGCTACACCTTC. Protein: CASSPTGLVYGYTF.

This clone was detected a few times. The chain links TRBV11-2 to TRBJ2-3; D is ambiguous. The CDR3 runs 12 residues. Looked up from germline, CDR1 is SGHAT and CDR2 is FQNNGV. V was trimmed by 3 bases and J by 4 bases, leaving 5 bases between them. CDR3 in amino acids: CASSFRSDTQYF. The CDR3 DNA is TGTGCCAGCAGCTTCAGGTCAGATACGCAGTATTTT.